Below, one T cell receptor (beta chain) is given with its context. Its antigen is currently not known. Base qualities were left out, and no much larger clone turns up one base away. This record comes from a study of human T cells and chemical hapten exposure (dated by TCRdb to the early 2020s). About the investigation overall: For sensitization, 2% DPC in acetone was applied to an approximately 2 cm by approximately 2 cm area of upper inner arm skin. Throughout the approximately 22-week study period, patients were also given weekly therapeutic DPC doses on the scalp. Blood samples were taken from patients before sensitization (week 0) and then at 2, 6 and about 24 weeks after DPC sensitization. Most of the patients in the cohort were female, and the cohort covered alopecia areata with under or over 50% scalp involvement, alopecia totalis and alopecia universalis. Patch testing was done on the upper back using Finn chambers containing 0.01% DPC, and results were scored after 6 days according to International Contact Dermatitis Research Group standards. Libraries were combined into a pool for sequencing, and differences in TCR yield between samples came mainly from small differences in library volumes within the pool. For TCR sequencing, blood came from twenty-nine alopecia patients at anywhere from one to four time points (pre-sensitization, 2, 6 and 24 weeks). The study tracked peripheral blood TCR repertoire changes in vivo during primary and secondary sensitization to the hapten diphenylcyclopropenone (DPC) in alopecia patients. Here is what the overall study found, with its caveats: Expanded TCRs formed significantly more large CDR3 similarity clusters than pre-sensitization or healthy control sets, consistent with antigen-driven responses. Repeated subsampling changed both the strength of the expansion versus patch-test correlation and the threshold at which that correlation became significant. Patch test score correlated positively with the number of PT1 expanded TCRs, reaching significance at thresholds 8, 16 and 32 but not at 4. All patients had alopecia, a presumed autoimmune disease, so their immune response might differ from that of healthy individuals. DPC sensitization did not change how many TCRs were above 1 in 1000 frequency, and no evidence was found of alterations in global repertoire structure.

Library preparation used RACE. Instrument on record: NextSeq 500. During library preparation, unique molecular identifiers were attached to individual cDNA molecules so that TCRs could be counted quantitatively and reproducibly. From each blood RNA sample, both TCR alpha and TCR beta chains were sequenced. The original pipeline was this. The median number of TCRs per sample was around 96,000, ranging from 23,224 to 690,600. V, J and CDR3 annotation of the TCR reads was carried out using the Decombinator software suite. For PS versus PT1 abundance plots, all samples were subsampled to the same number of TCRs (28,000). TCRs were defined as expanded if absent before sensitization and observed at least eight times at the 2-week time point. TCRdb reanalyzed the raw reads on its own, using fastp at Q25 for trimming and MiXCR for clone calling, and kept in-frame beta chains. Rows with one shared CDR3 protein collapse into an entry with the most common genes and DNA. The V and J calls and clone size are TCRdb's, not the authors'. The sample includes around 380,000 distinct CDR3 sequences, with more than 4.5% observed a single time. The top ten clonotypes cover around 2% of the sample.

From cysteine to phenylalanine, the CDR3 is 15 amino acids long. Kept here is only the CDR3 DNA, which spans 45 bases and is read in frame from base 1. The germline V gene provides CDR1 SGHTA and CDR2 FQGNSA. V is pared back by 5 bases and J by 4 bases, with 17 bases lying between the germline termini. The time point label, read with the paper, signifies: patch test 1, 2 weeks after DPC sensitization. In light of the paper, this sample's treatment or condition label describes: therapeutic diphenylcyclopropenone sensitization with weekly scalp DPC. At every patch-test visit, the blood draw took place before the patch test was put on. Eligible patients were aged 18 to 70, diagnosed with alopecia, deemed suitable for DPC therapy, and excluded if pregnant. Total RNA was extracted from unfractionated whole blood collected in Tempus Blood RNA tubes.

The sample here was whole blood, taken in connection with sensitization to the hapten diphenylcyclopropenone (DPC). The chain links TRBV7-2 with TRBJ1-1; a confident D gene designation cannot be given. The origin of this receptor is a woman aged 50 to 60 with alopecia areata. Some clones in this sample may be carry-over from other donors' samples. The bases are TGTGCCAGCAGCCCAGCGCGGGGTGAGGCCACTGAAGCTTTCTTT. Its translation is CASSPARGEATEAFF. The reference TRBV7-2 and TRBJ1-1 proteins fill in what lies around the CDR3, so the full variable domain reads GAGVSQSPSNKVTEKGKDVELRCDPISGHTALYWYRQSLGQGLEFLIYFQGNSAPDKSGLPSDRFSAERTGGSVSTLTIQRTQQEDSAVYLCASSPARGEATEAFFGQGTRLTVV.